The source of this T cell receptor (beta chain) is a study of patients and donors after allogeneic stem cell transplantation. This CDR3 is built from 16 residues. Germline V gene sequence: CDR1 MNHEY, CDR2 SMNVEV (reference sequence). V gave up 5 bases and J gave up 2 bases; unmatched junction bases: 8. From the RT-PCR reads, TCRdb called clonotypes with MiXCR, one entry per CDR3 protein. The data contain over 65,000 distinct CDR3 sequences, about 30% of them seen just once; the ten biggest clones take up more than 20%. This clonotype was sampled from a human donor who was either an allogeneic HSCT recipient or a stem cell or donor lymphocyte infusion donor (not recorded which). It is not recorded whose cells these are; they may come from a transplant donor. V and J are TRBV27 and TRBJ2-1; TRBD1 agrees at 8 bases. The specimen sequenced was blood, either unsorted or a sorted T cell fraction (not recorded which). Here the CDR3 DNA reads TGTGCCAGCAGTCTTGACAGGGGACGGCCCTACAATGAGCAGTTCTTC. This encodes CASSLDRGRPYNEQFF.